This T cell receptor (beta chain) appears in the sequencing data of a study of T cell responses to AZD1222 COVID-19 vaccine. Produced via immunoSEQ multiplex PCR; TCRdb's table is partial and in-frame only. The sample lists 88,000 or so clones, about 89% occurring once. Trimming took off 6 bases at V and 4 bases at J, with 12 bases between the two ends. This CDR3 spans 13 amino acids. Per the germline V gene, CDR1 is SNHLY and CDR2 is FYNNEI. The sample was peripheral blood, taken 28 days after the second AZD1222 dose. V and J are TRBV2 and TRBJ1-2, with D perhaps TRBD1 (6 bases). The receptor was derived from an adult who received the AZD1222 COVID-19 vaccine. CDR3 coding DNA: TGTGCCAGCAGCGAGACAGGCCTCTATGGCTACACCTTC. The encoded protein is CASSETGLYGYTF.